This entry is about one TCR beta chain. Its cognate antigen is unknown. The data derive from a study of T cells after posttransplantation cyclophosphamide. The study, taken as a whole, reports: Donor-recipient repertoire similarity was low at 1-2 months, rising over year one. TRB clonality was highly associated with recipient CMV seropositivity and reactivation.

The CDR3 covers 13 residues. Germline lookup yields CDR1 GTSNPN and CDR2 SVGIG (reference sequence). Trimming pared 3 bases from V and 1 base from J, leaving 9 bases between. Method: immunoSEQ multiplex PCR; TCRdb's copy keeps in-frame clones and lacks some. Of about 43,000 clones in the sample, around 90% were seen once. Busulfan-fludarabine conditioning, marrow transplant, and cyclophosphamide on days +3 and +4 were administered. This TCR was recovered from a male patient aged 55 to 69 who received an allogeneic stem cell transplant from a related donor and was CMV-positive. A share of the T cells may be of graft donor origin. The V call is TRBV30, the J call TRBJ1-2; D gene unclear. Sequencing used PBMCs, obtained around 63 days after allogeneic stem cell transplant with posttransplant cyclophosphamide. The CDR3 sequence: CAWRRGVNYGYTF. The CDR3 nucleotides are TGTGCCTGGAGGCGGGGAGTTAACTATGGCTACACCTTC. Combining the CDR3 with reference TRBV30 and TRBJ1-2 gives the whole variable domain SQTIHQWPATLVQPVGSPLSLECTVEGTSNPNLYWYRQAAGRGLQLLFYSVGIGQISSEVPQNLSASRPQDRQFILSSKKLLLSDSGFYLCAWRRGVNYGYTFGSGTRLTVV.